The 25 T cell receptor beta chains reported below all come from one sample, sequenced in a study of blood T cells in healthy people across ages (dated by TCRdb to the mid-2010s). Libraries were prepared through 5' RACE. The sequencer listed for this sample is Illumina HiSeq 2500. A second PCR of about 6 to 12 cycles was run with a J-beta primer mix and a sample-barcoded 5' primer. TCRdb's own reprocessing of the public reads used fastp at Q25 and MiXCR and kept productive beta chains. Each CDR3 protein appears once, grouped with its most common genes and DNA. This sample comprises about 1,800,000 distinct CDR3 sequences, about 28% of them detected only once. The ten largest clones take up 6.5% to 8.5% of the sample. What was sequenced was blood. Receptors were obtained from a woman aged 25 to 39 in good health.

This clonotype was counted between two and nine times. The chain links TRBV6-5 to TRBJ2-2; possibly TRBD2 for D (5 bases). This CDR3 spans 15 amino acids. V lost 2 bases to trimming and J lost 4 bases, with 11 bases between them. The germline V gene encodes CDR1 MNHEY and CDR2 SVGAGI. The CDR3 region is CASSYVFSVTGELFF. CDR3 sequence (DNA): TGTGCCAGCAGTTACGTTTTTAGCGTCACCGGGGAGCTGTTTTTT.

This clonotype has more than one count but fewer than ten. V is TRBV9 and J is TRBJ2-5; 10 nucleotides line up with TRBD2. The germline gives CDR1 SGDLS, CDR2 YYNGEE. The CDR3 consists of 15 residues. Trimming took 3 bases from V and 2 from J; bases not matched to a gene: 4. The CDR3 DNA sequence: TGTGCCAGCAGCGGAGCGGGGGGGATTCAAGAGACCCAGTACTTC. Amino acids: CASSGAGGIQETQYF. Supplemented by reference TRBV9 and TRBJ2-5, the full variable domain reads DSGVTQTPKHLITATGQRVTLRCSPRSGDLSVYWYQQSLDQGLQFLIQYYNGEERAKGNILERFSAQQFPDLHSELNLSSLELGDSALYFCASSGAGGIQETQYFGPGTRLLVL.

Ten or more counts support this clonotype. The V gene is TRBV5-1, the J gene TRBJ2-1; perhaps TRBD2 as D (5 bases). The CDR3 spans 15 residues. V gave up 0 bases and J gave up 7 bases, with 14 bases separating them. From germline, CDR1 is SGHRS and CDR2 YFSETQ. The CDR3 DNA reads as TGCGCCAGCAGCTTGGTACTAGGCCCCCAAAATGAGCAGTTCTTC. Translated: CASSLVLGPQNEQFF.

The sample holds a few counts of this clonotype. The junction shows a germline mismatch at one end, possibly a read error. This rearrangement joins TRBV27 to TRBJ1-2, with D possibly being TRBD1 (5 bases). CDR1 and CDR2 from the germline V gene are MNHEY and SMNVEV (reference sequence). The CDR3 is 13 amino acids. CDR3 in DNA: TGTGCCGGCAGTTTATCAGGGAACTATGGCTACACCTTC. Translating gives CAGSLSGNYGYTF.

V gene TRBV9 combines with J gene TRBJ2-4, with TRBD2 identical over 7 bases. The J call may be wrong; the DNA end is better matched by TRBJ2-7. The CDR3 contains 15 residues. Germline V CDR1 and CDR2: SGDLS, YYNGEE. Here the CDR3 reads CAILKLPAGDGEQYF. The DNA for the CDR3 is TGTGCCATCCTAAAACTGCCCGCGGGAGATGGCGAGCAGTACTTC.

This clonotype was counted between two and nine times. J is TRBJ2-3 and V is TRBV2; D might be TRBD2 (5 bases). V lost 6 bases and J 6 bases, leaving 16 bases between the germline ends. This CDR3 has 14 residues. Germline lookup yields CDR1 SNHLY and CDR2 FYNNEI. The CDR3 is CASRSNPGGDTQYF. The CDR3 coding sequence is TGTGCCAGCAGGAGCAATCCCGGCGGGGATACGCAGTATTTT.

Note on this clonotype: This may be a read error: a much more frequent sequence differs by one nucleotide. The chain is built from TRBV4-1 and TRBJ2-4; tentatively, D is TRBD1 or TRBD2 (5 bases each). The DNA end favors TRBJ2-7, so the J call may be wrong. The length of the CDR3 is 16 residues. Germline values: CDR1 MGHRA, CDR2 YSYEKL. The CDR3 region is CASSQGPGRGVSEQYF. The CDR3 DNA sequence: TGCGCCAGCAGCCAAGGTCCGGGACGGGGTGTAAGCGAGCAGTACTTC.

On this clonotype itself: One end of the junction varies from germline; a read error may be responsible. The chain links TRBV7-9 to TRBJ1-5; D not certain. This CDR3 has 16 amino acids. The germline V gene has CDR1 SEHNR and CDR2 FQNEAQ (reference sequence). The CDR3 loop is CTSSLEGLGSNQPQHF. In DNA form, the CDR3 reads TGTACCAGCAGCCTTGAGGGCCTGGGGAGCAATCAGCCCCAGCATTTT.

This clonotype was counted between two and nine times. This chain uses TRBV10-2 with TRBJ2-1; 15 nucleotides match TRBD2. The V gene's germline CDR1 is WSHSY and CDR2 SAAADI. This CDR3 comprises 17 residues. V lost 6 bases and J lost 5; bases outside the gene matches: 8. The CDR3 protein is CASSQGLAGGQNNEQFF. The CDR3 nucleotides read TGCGCCAGCAGCCAGGGACTAGCGGGAGGACAAAACAATGAGCAGTTCTTC.

The chain joins TRBV6-5 to TRBJ2-7, with 7 nucleotides matching TRBD2. The length of the CDR3 is 12 residues. Per the germline V gene, CDR1 is MNHEY and CDR2 is SVGAGI. Unmatched junction bases numbered 4, after V lost 8 bases and J lost 3 bases. The CDR3 here is CASGRANYEQYF. CDR3 DNA: TGTGCCAGCGGGAGGGCAAACTACGAGCAGTACTTC.

This clonotype was seen a handful of times. The chain carries TRBV7-3 and TRBJ1-1; D unresolved. This CDR3 spans 14 amino acids. In germline, CDR1 is SGHTA, CDR2 FQGTGA. Deletions cut 5 bases from V and 3 bases from J, with 13 bases between. The CDR3 region is CASSRTLGDTEAFF. CDR3 nucleotides: TGTGCCAGCAGCCGGACCCTCGGGGACACTGAAGCTTTCTTT.

This clonotype was seen more than once but under ten times. A much larger clone differs by one base, so this may be a read error. The V and J genes are TRBV7-6 and TRBJ1-5; D is unclear. The CDR3 contains 15 residues. Germline CDR1 reads SGHVS; CDR2 reads FNYEAQ. Trimming removed 0 bases from V and 0 bases from J, with 6 bases in between. Here the CDR3 reads CASSLAGFSNQPQHF. For the CDR3, the DNA is TGTGCCAGCAGCTTAGCGGGGTTTAGCAATCAGCCCCAGCATTTT.

This clonotype was counted only a few times. The V gene is TRBV27, the J gene TRBJ2-7; no firm D call. The germline V gene has CDR1 MNHEY and CDR2 SMNVEV (reference sequence). The CDR3 loop spans 14 amino acids. Deletions cut 4 bases from V and 5 bases from J, with 15 bases between. CDR3 DNA: TGTGCCAGCAGTTCCCTTGGTACCGTCAACGAGCAGTACTTC. It specifies CASSSLGTVNEQYF.

V usage is TRBV13 and J usage is TRBJ1-1; TRBD1 agrees at 7 bases. V was clipped by 1 base and J by 3 bases; unmatched bases: 5. CDR1 is PRHDT and CDR2 is FYEKMQ in the germline V gene (reference sequence). This CDR3 comprises 15 residues. The CDR3 region is CASSLETGWYTEAFF. In nucleotides, the CDR3 is TGTGCCAGCAGCTTAGAGACAGGGTGGTACACTGAAGCTTTCTTT.

Only a few counts were recorded for this clonotype. The chain has TRBV5-5 and TRBJ2-7; tentative D call: TRBD1 (6 bases). Germline V lookup: CDR1 SGHKS, CDR2 YYEKEE (reference sequence). The CDR3 runs 15 residues. With 6 bases removed from V and 1 base from J, the gap between germline ends came to 17 bases. CDR3 loop: CASKLDRLPSYEQYF. DNA for the CDR3: TGTGCCAGCAAGCTGGACAGACTACCATCCTACGAGCAGTACTTC.

With respect to this clonotype: The junction departs from the called germline gene at one end, perhaps through a read error. V is TRBV29-1 and J is TRBJ1-2; D ambiguous. CDR1 and CDR2 from the germline V gene are SQVTM and ANQGSEA. The CDR3 totals 14 residues. The CDR3, as DNA: TGCAGCGTTGACCGGAGCCAGGAGAACTATGGCCACACCTTC. Translation gives CSVDRSQENYGHTF.

This clonotype occurred a few times. The chain carries TRBV12-3 or TRBV12-4 and TRBJ1-2, with D unresolved. The germline V and J ends were trimmed by 5 bases and 4 bases, with 14 bases remaining between them. The CDR3 totals 14 residues. Written as DNA, the CDR3 is TGTGCCAGCAGTCCTTGGTTGGCAGCCTATGGCTACACCTTC. Translated, it gives CASSPWLAAYGYTF.

This clonotype was seen only a few times. J is TRBJ2-1 and V is TRBV6-2 or TRBV6-3; tentatively, D is TRBD1 or TRBD2 (5 bases each). V was cut by 5 bases and J by 6 bases, with 20 bases left in between. The CDR3 is made up of 16 amino acids. Germline CDR1 MNHEY, CDR2 SVGEGT. Here the CDR3 reads CASSHGTTFFFNEQFF. The CDR3 DNA follows: TGTGCCAGCAGTCACGGGACGACATTTTTTTTCAATGAGCAGTTCTTC.

This clonotype occurred a few times. The junction does not match germline at one end; this may be a read error. V is TRBV7-2 and J is TRBJ1-2; TRBD1 matches 7 bases. This CDR3 is 16 amino acids long. The germline gives CDR1 SGHTA, CDR2 FQGNSA. CDR3: CANSIDGTAGDYGYTF. The CDR3 DNA follows: TGTGCCAACAGCATAGACGGGACAGCGGGCGACTATGGCTACACCTTC.

This clonotype has a handful of counts. The rearrangement uses TRBV19 and TRBJ2-7; the D gene is possibly TRBD1 (6 bases). Trimming took off 1 base at V and 3 bases at J, with 10 bases between the two ends. The length of the CDR3 is 14 residues. The V gene's germline CDR1 is LNHDA and CDR2 SQIVND (reference sequence). CDR3 coding DNA: TGTGCCAGTAGTATAGGGACAGACTTCTACGAGCAGTACTTC. It yields the protein CASSIGTDFYEQYF.

The chain employs TRBV20-1 and TRBJ2-7, with a tentative D call TRBD2 (5 bases). The CDR3 extends over 13 amino acids. Per the germline V gene, CDR1 is DFQATT and CDR2 is SNEGSKA (reference sequence). Trimming left V 5 bases short and J 6 bases short, with 17 bases between. The CDR3 DNA reads TGCAGTGCTGCCGACCCGGGAAAGGGCGAGCAGTACTTC. The encoded protein is CSAADPGKGEQYF.

This clonotype showed up just a few times. The CDR3: CASTPTGYTGELFF. The CDR3 nucleotides read TGTGCCAGCACCCCGACAGGGTACACCGGGGAGCTGTTTTTT. This chain uses TRBV12-3 or TRBV12-4 with TRBJ2-2, with 7 bases matching TRBD1. CDR3 length: 14 amino acids. Germline trimming cut 7 bases from V and 3 bases from J; bases unmatched to any gene: 5.

This clonotype was seen a single time. The rearrangement joins TRBV6-2 or TRBV6-3 to TRBJ2-3; 14 nucleotides agree with TRBD2. Germline-derived CDR1 and CDR2 are MNHEY and SVGEGT. J gave up 6 bases and V 6 bases, and 8 bases lay outside the gene matches. This CDR3 comprises 16 residues. CDR3 in DNA: TGTGCCAGCAGCCCGGGACTAGCGGGGGAGCTGGATACGCAGTATTTT. Encoded protein: CASSPGLAGELDTQYF.

The V gene is TRBV20-1, the J gene TRBJ2-7; TRBD2 matches at 8 bases. In germline, CDR1 is DFQATT, CDR2 SNEGSKA (reference sequence). Unmatched junction bases numbered 11, after V lost 1 base and J lost 9 bases. The CDR3 contains 14 residues. The CDR3 region has the DNA TGCAGTGCTAGAGGGCTAGCGGGCCCTTTAGGGCAGTACTTC. This translates into CSARGLAGPLGQYF.

The chain carries TRBV7-2 and TRBJ2-5; D possibly corresponds to TRBD2 (6 bases). CDR1 and CDR2 from the germline V gene are SGHTA and FQGNSA. This CDR3 has 17 amino acids. The V end was cut by 7 bases, the J end by 2 bases, with 23 bases between. CDR3 residues: CASTRGRGGIKQETQYF. CDR3 nucleotides: TGTGCCAGCACCCGGGGACGGGGCGGGATAAAACAAGAGACCCAGTACTTC.